Each of the 2 T cell receptor beta chains below was sequenced from the same sample in a study of CD8 T cells in Susac syndrome. Random-hexamer reverse transcription was applied to roughly 0.5 to 1 ug RNA. One entry per CDR3 protein, called by TCRdb with MiXCR from the immunoSEQ multiplex PCR reads. Found here are some 200,000 distinct CDR3 sequences, 75% to 95% of them singletons; the top ten hold about 0.1%. Sequencing used CD4+ T cells from PBMCs. These receptors were collected from a human donor with Susac syndrome.

The V call is TRBV7-9, the J call TRBJ2-2; the D is unclear. This CDR3 region has 14 residues. V lost 0 bases to trimming and J lost 5 bases, with 7 bases between them. The germline V gene has CDR1 SEHNR and CDR2 FQNEAQ (reference sequence). The CDR3 spells CASSLAVLTGELFF. CDR3 coding DNA: TGTGCCAGCAGCTTAGCCGTTTTAACCGGGGAGCTGTTTTTT.

The genes are TRBV7-2 and TRBJ2-2; 13 positions match TRBD2. This CDR3 has 17 residues. Germline CDR1 reads SGHTA; CDR2 reads FQGNSA. The J segment lost 4 bases and the V segment lost 5 bases, leaving 7 bases of the junction unmatched. The CDR3 sequence is CASSPLAGGPGTGELFF. CDR3 nucleotide sequence: TGTGCCAGCAGCCCACTAGCGGGAGGGCCGGGCACCGGGGAGCTGTTTTTT.